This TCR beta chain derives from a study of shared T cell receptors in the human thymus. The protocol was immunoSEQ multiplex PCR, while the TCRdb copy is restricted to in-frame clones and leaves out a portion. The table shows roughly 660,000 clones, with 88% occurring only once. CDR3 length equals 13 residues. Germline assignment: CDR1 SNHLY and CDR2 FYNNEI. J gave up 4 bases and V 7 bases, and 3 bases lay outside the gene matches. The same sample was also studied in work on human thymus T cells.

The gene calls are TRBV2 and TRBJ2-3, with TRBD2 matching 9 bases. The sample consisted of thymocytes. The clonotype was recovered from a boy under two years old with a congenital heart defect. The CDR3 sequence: CASTGTSPDTQYF. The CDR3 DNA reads TGTGCCAGCACAGGGACTAGCCCAGATACGCAGTATTTT.